This entry is about one TCR beta chain. CDR1 is SGHAT, CDR2 FQNNGV, per germline. The CDR3 has 15 amino acids. Trimming removed 1 base from V and 4 bases from J; junction bases left unmatched: 2. These data come from a study of blood T cell repertoires in COVID-19. The overall study: COVID-19 samples collected from the United States, Italy and Spain covered acute and convalescent phases. PBMCs, B-cell-depleted T cells, or T cells were the source of the cDNA or gDNA that made up the material.

Authors' processing steps: The authors estimated nucleated cell counts from reference gene primer amplification. The assay was immunoSEQ multiplex PCR, and TCRdb's table has in-frame clones only and misses some. V, J and clone size derive from that table, while D and trimming were established from the DNA sequence. Counted here are 100,000 to 120,000 clones, 85% occurring once; the ten biggest clones make up around an eighth. This chain links TRBV11-2 with TRBJ2-1, with TRBD2 matching 9 bases. Sequencing was done on a sample of peripheral blood. The sequence was collected from a human donor in a cohort sampled during active COVID-19. The chain's CDR3 is CASSLGTSAYNEQFF. The CDR3, as DNA: TGTGCCAGCAGCTTAGGGACTAGCGCGTACAATGAGCAGTTCTTC.